This passage covers 15 T cell receptor beta chains from one sample sequenced in a study of T cell repertoires in cytomegalovirus infection (dated by TCRdb to between 2019 and 2020). Instrument used: Illumina HiSeq 1500. The public reads were reanalyzed by TCRdb: fastp trimming at Q25, MiXCR alignment, in-frame beta chains only. Entries are consolidated by CDR3 protein sequence, retaining the most common genes and DNA. The sample table lists 830,000 or so distinct CDR3 sequences, around a third of them with a count of one. Together, the top ten hold 12% of the sample. What this sample's treatment or condition label stands for: in vitro stimulation with specific CMV peptide epitopes to enrich CMV-specific T cells. Their antigens are not known. The sample in question was cultured CD8+ T cells from PBMCs, obtained from culture after CMV antigen stimulation. The receptors were sampled from a human donor in good health (CMV status not recorded). Some clones in this sample may be carry-over from other donors' samples.

This clonotype was observed many times. This chain uses TRBV12-3 or TRBV12-4 with TRBJ1-4; no reliable D call. The CDR3 contains 16 residues. Trimming took off 3 bases at V and 0 bases at J, with 11 bases between the two ends. In nucleotides, the CDR3 is TGTGCCAGCAGTTTTCTTTCGGGAGCAACTAATGAAAAACTGTTTTTT. It yields the protein CASSFLSGATNEKLFF.

This clonotype was seen a few times. The chain uses TRBV6-6 and TRBJ2-7; D not certain. The germline CDR1 and CDR2 sequences are MNHNY and SVGAGI (reference sequence). The germline V and J ends were trimmed by 2 bases and 1 base, with 9 bases remaining between them. The CDR3 is made up of 14 amino acids. Written as DNA, the CDR3 is TGTGCCAGCAGTTACGGTGGCAGATCCTACGAGCAGTACTTC. It yields the protein CASSYGGRSYEQYF.

This clonotype has just one count. The rearrangement links TRBV28 to TRBJ1-2; unclear D gene. This CDR3 comprises 14 residues. The germline gives CDR1 MDHEN, CDR2 SYDVKM. Trimming stripped 5 bases from V and 2 bases from J, with 12 bases between. The CDR3 is CASSPQQLNYGYTF. Here the CDR3 DNA reads TGTGCCAGCAGTCCTCAACAGCTAAACTATGGCTACACCTTC.

The rearrangement links TRBV7-8 to TRBJ2-1; 10 positions match TRBD1. The germline CDR1 and CDR2 sequences are SGHVS and FQNEAQ. This CDR3 region has 16 residues. The V segment lost 7 bases and the J segment 8 bases; nucleotides outside the gene matches: 14. CDR3 region: CASTPGGTGVLDEQFF. DNA of the CDR3: TGTGCCAGCACACCGGGGGGGACAGGGGTGTTGGATGAGCAGTTCTTC.

The chain couples TRBV15 to TRBJ2-3, with D perhaps TRBD2 (7 bases). The CDR3 contains 15 residues. Germline loops: CDR1 LNHNV, CDR2 YYDKDF (reference sequence). V lost 1 base to trimming and J lost 1 base, with 9 bases between them. CDR3 nucleotide sequence: TGTGCCACCAGCAGAGGGGGGGGGCGCACAGATACGCAGTATTTT. Amino acids: CATSRGGGRTDTQYF.

This chain joins TRBV6-2 or TRBV6-3 and TRBJ2-3; possibly TRBD2 for D (5 bases). Per germline, CDR1 MNHEY and CDR2 SVGEGT. V dropped 6 bases and J dropped 0 bases, with 19 bases sitting between them. The CDR3 consists of 17 residues. CDR3 region: CASSLTGLLTSTDTQYF. CDR3 coding DNA: TGTGCCAGCAGCCTTACCGGACTCTTGACTAGCACAGATACGCAGTATTTT.

There are many counts of this clonotype. This chain connects TRBV12-3 or TRBV12-4 to TRBJ1-1; 7 bases align to TRBD1. This CDR3 region has 14 residues. V shed 5 bases, J shed 5 bases, and the junction held 8 bases outside the gene matches. The CDR3 here is CASSKDREGTEAFF. CDR3 DNA sequence: TGTGCCAGCAGTAAAGACAGGGAGGGTACTGAAGCTTTCTTT.

The genes are TRBV7-6 and TRBJ2-1; 9 bases match TRBD2. V dropped 5 bases and J dropped 5; count of bases not matched to a gene: 7. In germline, CDR1 is SGHVS, CDR2 FNYEAQ. This CDR3 comprises 15 residues. The CDR3 spells CASSPLGLANNEQFF. CDR3 nucleotide sequence: TGTGCCAGCAGCCCGCTGGGACTAGCCAACAATGAGCAGTTCTTC.

This rearrangement joins TRBV29-1 to TRBJ1-1; D gene ambiguous. CDR1 is SQVTM and CDR2 is ANQGSEA in the germline V gene. The CDR3 sequence is 10 residues long. Trimming stripped 6 bases from V and 7 bases from J, with 9 bases between. CDR3 region: CSVPPDEAFF. The CDR3, as DNA: TGCAGCGTCCCCCCCGATGAAGCTTTCTTT. The full variable domain, completed using reference TRBV29-1 and TRBJ1-1, is SAVISQKPSRDICQRGTSLTIQCQVDSQVTMMFWYRQQPGQSLTLIATANQGSEATYESGFVIDKFPISRPNLTFSTLTVSNMSPEDSSIYLCSVPPDEAFFGQGTRLTVV.

As for this clonotype: A read error is possible here, since a much larger clone lies one base away. The V and J genes are TRBV7-2 and TRBJ2-1; 10 bases agree with TRBD2. Unmatched junction bases numbered 10, after V lost 1 base and J lost 7 bases. Looked up from germline, CDR1 is SGHTA and CDR2 is FQGNSA. The CDR3 length is 17 residues. The CDR3 nucleotides are TGTGCCAGCAGCTTAGTGGAGCGGGGGGGGAGCGTTAATGAGCAGTTCTTC. This encodes CASSLVERGGSVNEQFF.

Many counts were recorded for this clonotype. This chain connects TRBV7-8 to TRBJ2-7; D ambiguous. The V gene's germline CDR1 is SGHVS and CDR2 FQNEAQ. The CDR3 loop spans 13 amino acids. Trimming pared 1 base from V and 4 bases from J, leaving 8 bases between. DNA of the CDR3: TGTGCCAGCAGCTTAGAATGGAGTTACGAGCAGTACGTC. Protein sequence: CASSLEWSYEQYV.

V usage is TRBV4-2 and J usage is TRBJ2-1; tentatively, D is TRBD2 (6 bases). Germline loops: CDR1 LGHNA, CDR2 YNFKEQ. The V end lost 0 bases, the J end lost 9 bases, and 21 bases lay between the germline ends. CDR3 length: 17 amino acids. The CDR3 loop is CASSQDPREGRSTEQFF. The CDR3 DNA sequence: TGTGCCAGCAGCCAAGATCCCCGGGAAGGGAGGTCTACTGAGCAGTTCTTC.

As regards this clonotype: A much larger clone lies a single base off, so this may be a read error. V gene TRBV4-1 combines with J gene TRBJ1-1; D may be TRBD1 (5 bases). The CDR3 sequence is 14 residues long. Trimming took off 0 bases at V and 1 base at J, with 6 bases between the two ends. The V gene's germline CDR1 is MGHRA and CDR2 YSYEKL. The CDR3 sequence is CASSQDRENTEAFF. In DNA form, the CDR3 reads TGCGCCAGCAGCCAAGACAGGGAGAACACTGAAGCTTTCTTT.

The genes are TRBV6-5 and TRBJ2-2; D gene unclear. Germline V gene sequence: CDR1 MNHEY, CDR2 SVGAGI. Trimming pared 10 bases from V and 3 bases from J, leaving 15 bases between. The CDR3 spans 14 residues. CDR3: CATRPAPHTGELFF. The CDR3 DNA reads TGTGCCACCCGACCGGCTCCGCACACCGGGGAGCTGTTTTTT.

The chain joins TRBV6-6 to TRBJ2-2; D possibly corresponds to TRBD2 (7 bases). Germline V gene data show CDR1 as MNHNY and CDR2 as SVGAGI (reference sequence). The V gene lost 4 bases and the J gene lost 2 bases, with 14 bases spanning the gap. CDR3 length equals 16 residues. In DNA, the CDR3 is TGTGCCAGCAGTTCCACCGGGGGGCCTAACACCGGGGAGCTGTTTTTT. This codes for CASSSTGGPNTGELFF.